This is a list of T cell receptor beta chains from one sample in a study of T cell responses to AZD1222 COVID-19 vaccine. The table came from immunoSEQ multiplex PCR; TCRdb's copy has only in-frame clones and leaves some out. The sample lists under 95,000 clones, roughly nine tenths seen once, with around 10% in the top ten. The sample consisted of peripheral blood, taken 28 days after the second AZD1222 dose. These receptors all come from an adult who received the AZD1222 COVID-19 vaccine. CDR3s include the opening cysteine and the closing phenylalanine or tryptophan. The D gene is left open where the match is weak. For some rows the clone size is stated as once, few or many, or as a class when expanded; others skip it.

v_call,d_call,j_call,clone_size,cdr3_nt,cdr3_aa
TRBV27,TRBD2,TRBJ2-3,-,TGTGCCAGCAGTCAACTAGCGGGGTATAGCACAGATACGCAGTATTTT,CASSQLAGYSTDTQYF
TRBV5-4,-,TRBJ2-3,-,TGTGCCAGCAGCCCGGAGGGAGGTAGCACAGATACGCAGTATTTT,CASSPEGGSTDTQYF
TRBV24-1,-,TRBJ2-5,-,TGTGCCACCAGTGACCCGGGACGGGGGAGAGAGACCCAGTACTTC,CATSDPGRGRETQYF
TRBV5-5,TRBD2,TRBJ2-1,-,TGTGCCAGCAGCAAGGCGGGGGGGCGTTCCTACAATGAGCAGTTCTTC,CASSKAGGRSYNEQFF
TRBV24-1,TRBD2,TRBJ2-3,few,TGTGCCACCAGGGCGGGGGGCACAGATACGCAGTATTTT,CATRAGGTDTQYF
TRBV20-1,-,TRBJ1-1,-,TGCAGTGGACAGATGAACACTGAAGCTTTCTTT,CSGQMNTEAFF
TRBV6-2/TRBV6-3,-,TRBJ2-7,-,TGTGCCAGCAGTTACTCGCAACAGAAACCAACCTACGAGCAGTACTTC,CASSYSQQKPTYEQYF
TRBV28,-,TRBJ2-2,-,TGTGCCGGCCGAGGGACCAACACCGGGGAGCTGTTTTTT,CAGRGTNTGELFF
TRBV7-6,-,TRBJ1-5,-,TGTGCCAGCAGCTTAGAGGCTTATAGCAATCAGCCCCAGCATTTT,CASSLEAYSNQPQHF
TRBV27,TRBD1,TRBJ1-1,-,TGTGCCAGCAGGAGGACAGGGACTGAAGCTTTCTTT,CASRRTGTEAFF
TRBV6-6,-,TRBJ1-4,-,TGTGCCAGCAGTTATCAAGGGGCGGGTGAAAAACTGTTTTTT,CASSYQGAGEKLFF
TRBV2,TRBD2,TRBJ2-3,-,TGTGCCAGCACCTCCGGGACTAGCGGGGGGGAAAGCACAGATACGCAGTATTTT,CASTSGTSGGESTDTQYF
TRBV12-3/TRBV12-4,-,TRBJ2-7,-,TGTGCCAGCAGTCCGGCCCAGTATGAGCAGTACTTC,CASSPAQYEQYF
TRBV28,-,TRBJ2-1,-,TGTGCCAGCAGCGCTGGGATGTACAATGAGCAGTTCTTC,CASSAGMYNEQFF
TRBV6-1,-,TRBJ2-7,-,TGTGCCAGCAGTGAATGGGGTACCTACGAGCAGTACTTC,CASSEWGTYEQYF
TRBV27,-,TRBJ2-2,-,TGTGCCAGCAGTCAAAGACAAGGGGGGGACACCGGGGAGCTGTTTTTT,CASSQRQGGDTGELFF